This T cell receptor (beta chain) was identified in a study of T-cell reconstitution after alpha-beta-depleted transplantation in children. This clonotype showed up just a few times. Its target is not known. Unique molecular identifiers were incorporated during preparation of the TCRbeta library. TCRdb processed the PCR reads anew with MiXCR; each CDR3 protein has one entry. Of fewer than 700,000 distinct CDR3 sequences in the sample, about 21% were seen once. With 4 bases clipped from V and 2 bases from J, the junction kept 5 bases outside the gene matches. Germline values: CDR1 DFQATT, CDR2 SNEGSKA (reference sequence). The CDR3 extends over 13 amino acids. Whole-study findings and limits: After transplant, at about two months, alpha-beta T cells were reportedly derived from several hundred expanded graft clones.

This chain uses TRBV20-1 with TRBJ2-7; 7 nucleotides match TRBD1. This sequence originates from a boy in the first two years of life who had a stem cell transplant for acute myeloid leukemia, so the T cells may come from the graft donor. The material sequenced was PBMCs, mostly from graft donor cells, taken 360 days after TCRalphabeta/CD19-depleted stem cell transplant. CDR3 bases: TGCAGTGCTATCCGGGACAGCACCTACGAGCAGTACTTC. Its protein product is CSAIRDSTYEQYF.